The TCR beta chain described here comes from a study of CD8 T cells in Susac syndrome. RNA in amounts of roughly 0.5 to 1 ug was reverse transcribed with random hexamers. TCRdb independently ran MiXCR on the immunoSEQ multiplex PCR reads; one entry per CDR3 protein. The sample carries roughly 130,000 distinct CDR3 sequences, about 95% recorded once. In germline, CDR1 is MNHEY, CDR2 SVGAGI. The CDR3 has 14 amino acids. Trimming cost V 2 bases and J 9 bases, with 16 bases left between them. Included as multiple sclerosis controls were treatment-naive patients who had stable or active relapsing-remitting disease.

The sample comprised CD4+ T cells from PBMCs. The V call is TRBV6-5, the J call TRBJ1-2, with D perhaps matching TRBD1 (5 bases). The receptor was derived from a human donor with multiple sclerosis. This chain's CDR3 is CASSYGTGLGSYTF. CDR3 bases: TGTGCCAGCAGTTACGGGACCGGGCTCGGCAGCTACACCTTC.